This T cell receptor (beta chain) was sequenced for a study of blood T cells in healthy people across ages. For the second PCR, which ran for roughly 7 to 11 cycles, a sample-barcoded 5' primer and a J-beta primer mix were used. TCRdb ran MiXCR on the 5' RACE reads and lists one entry per CDR3 protein. The sample contains 1,800,000 or so distinct CDR3 sequences, about two fifths of which appear only once. On this clonotype itself: Its antigen is as yet unknown.

The individuals who served as donors were healthy Caucasians living in Russia, aged about 6 to 100. Each donor had approximately 10 milliliters of peripheral blood drawn. CDR1 and CDR2 from the germline V gene are SQVTM and ANQGSEA. This CDR3 is built from 12 residues. The germline V and J ends were trimmed by 7 bases and 6 bases, with 13 bases remaining between them. Study-level results: Naive CD4+ cell counts and diversity both ran higher in long-lived than in aged donors. Donor CMV status, an unknown factor, possibly confounded changes in expanded clonotypes.

The clonotype comes from a human donor in good health. The sample was blood. The chain is built from TRBV29-1 and TRBJ2-1; D call uncertain. This CDR3 is CSGDFRGNEQFF. The CDR3 DNA follows: TGCAGCGGTGACTTCAGAGGCAATGAGCAGTTCTTC.